This record concerns one T cell receptor beta chain sequence. It has no known antigen specificity. Per-base qualities were not stored, and no clone one base away is much larger. The donors were healthy, HIV-negative adults who had no recently reported acute infections or vaccinations. Every donor was a Caucasian adult residing in Nashville, Tennessee, USA. CD4+ T cells were enriched by magnetic negative selection, after which naive cells were positively selected on CD45RA and the negative fraction was taken as the memory subset. After blood collection by leukapheresis, PBMCs were isolated using Ficoll-Histopaque density gradient centrifugation and then cryopreserved in the vapor phase of liquid nitrogen. Analytical flow cytometry was used to check the purity and quantity of each magnetically sorted T cell population. Genomic DNA was isolated from every sorted fraction and measured by UV absorbance on a Nanodrop 2000c.

TCR CDR3 regions were amplified from genomic DNA by multiplex PCR using the deep immunoSEQ assay. For each cell subset, the extracted genomic DNA was distributed evenly across all wells of several immunoSEQ 96-well plates, and each plate served as one replicate. For sorted subsets, roughly 190 ng of genomic DNA, equivalent to 30,000 or so T cell genomes, went into each replicate PCR. The purified libraries were quantified using a Qubit 3.0 fluorometer, sized with a Bioanalyzer 2100, and then quantified again using the KAPA Library Quantification kit. A separate single-read 150-cycle Illumina NextSeq 550 flow cell was used to sequence each immunoSEQ 96-well plate. In the paper's pipeline: The immunoSEQ output contained only junctional sequences without quality scores, so filtering could not match that applied to full-length reads. Sequences were annotated with PyIR, a Python wrapper for IgBLAST v1.9, using IMGT germline references to assign V/J genes and CDR3. Reads were removed for weak V/J assignments (E-value above 1e-6), missing CDR3, stop codons, out-of-frame junctions, or ambiguous translated residues. V3J clonotypes were defined by identical inferred V gene, J gene, and CDR3 amino acid sequence. To compute the percentage overlap between repertoires, the number of shared unique clonotypes was divided by the size of the smaller repertoire. RTK rarefaction, the Chao1 estimator, and Recon v2.1 estimates of unobserved clonotypes were used to assess repertoire richness. Generation probabilities for all TCRbeta clonotypes obtained by the gDNA method from a few donors were computed using OLGA. The clones in this table, taken by TCRdb from immuneACCESS, are in-frame only. Not every clone is retained; where verified, under half of the shortfall comes from an unresolved V gene, and the cause of the rest is unknown. Clonal size and the V and J genes are those of that table, whereas D and trimming came from the DNA. Counted in this sample were 2.3 million or so clones; 85% to 95% of them appeared once. The ten largest clonotypes hold approximately 0.4% of the sample.

The data are from a study of shared clonotypes between healthy human individuals (dated by TCRdb to between 2020 and 2021). Study-wide context: The cohort comprised two women and a few men aged 18 to 49 years. For each donor, CD4 naive and CD4 memory were each run on three plates, CD8 naive on two plates, and CD8 memory on one plate. Blood TCR repertoires of several healthy adults were deeply sequenced to estimate repertoire size and the extent of clonotype sharing between individuals. Libraries were prepared and TCR repertoires were sequenced by different laboratories using diverse techniques, in order to increase sequencing depth and limit assay-specific biases. Between about 0.9 and 9 billion PBMCs per donor were obtained by leukapheresis. Results and caveats for the whole study, not just this receptor: Across a handful of donors, approximately 4.9% of naive CD4, roughly 3.8% of naive CD8, approximately 2.5% of memory CD4, and approximately 0.42% of memory CD8 clonotypes were shared. Sampling was limited to blood, and TCR repertoires in tissue likely differ from TCR repertoires in blood. Higher generation probabilities were observed for clonotypes shared by all four sorted-subset donors than for non-shared clonotypes. Because the study included a small number of donors, the genetic and exposure-history diversity represented was limited. Based on pairwise subsampling, the degree of clonotype sharing among donors was expected to be affected by sequencing depth. Incomplete sequencing was indicated by rarefaction of sorted-subset datasets, despite the large sequencing depth. Naive subsets generally had larger estimated clonotype richness than memory subsets.

The junction shows trimming of 6 bases on V and 0 bases on J, plus 12 bases between the germline ends. Including cysteine and phenylalanine, the CDR3 has 15 amino acids. The read is trimmed to its CDR3 DNA, 45 bases read in frame from base 1. The germline V gene sets CDR1 to SGDLS and CDR2 to YYNGEE. This receptor was obtained from a man between 18 and 35 years old in good health. Some clones in this sample may be carry-over from other donors' samples. The sample consisted of naive CD4+ T cells from PBMCs. Taken with the paper, the label for cell subset or site translates to: CD45RA+ positively selected. In this chain, TRBV9 is recombined with TRBJ1-4; a tentative D call is TRBD1 (6 bases match). At the DNA level, the sequence is TGTGCCAGCACCCGAGGGGGTGCAACTAATGAAAAACTGTTTTTT. Its amino acids are CASTRGGATNEKLFF.